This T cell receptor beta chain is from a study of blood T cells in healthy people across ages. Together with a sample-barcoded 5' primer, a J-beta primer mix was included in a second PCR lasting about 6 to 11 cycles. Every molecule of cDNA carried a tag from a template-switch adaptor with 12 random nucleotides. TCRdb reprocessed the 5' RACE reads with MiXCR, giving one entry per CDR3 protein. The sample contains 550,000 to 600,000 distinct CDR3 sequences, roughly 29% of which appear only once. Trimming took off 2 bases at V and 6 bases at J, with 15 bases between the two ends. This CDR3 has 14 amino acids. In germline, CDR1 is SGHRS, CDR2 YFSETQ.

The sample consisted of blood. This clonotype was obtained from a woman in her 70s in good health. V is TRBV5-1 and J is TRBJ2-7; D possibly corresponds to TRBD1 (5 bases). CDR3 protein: CASSLSSHGAEQYF. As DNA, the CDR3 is TGCGCCAGCAGCTTAAGCTCGCATGGGGCCGAGCAGTACTTC.